Described below is a single T cell receptor (beta chain) sequence and its context. As yet, its antigen is unknown. This record comes from a study of cytomegalovirus exposure and HLA in healthy donors. Study observations and caveats: In a later analysis, TCR beta V- and J-gene trimming was associated with a missense DCLRE1C variant. Presence/absence analyses assumed roughly uniform sequencing depth across donors.

The length of the CDR3 is 12 residues. Trimming took 2 bases from V and 6 from J, leaving 8 bases between them. The germline gives CDR1 MDHEN, CDR2 SYDVKM. In the PCR, 60 Vbeta and 13 Jbeta primers were used. Profiling relied on immunoSEQ multiplex PCR, and the TCRdb table lists in-frame clones only, not all of them. The repertoire holds 90,000 to 120,000 clones, with approximately 81% as singletons. The chain is built from TRBV28 and TRBJ2-7, with TRBD2 as a possible D gene (6 bases). The sequenced sample was PBMCs. The source of this sequence is a man between 25 and 39 years old in good health and CMV-seronegative. CDR3 sequence: CASSLPGGEQYF. In DNA, the CDR3 is TGTGCCAGCAGTTTACCCGGGGGCGAGCAGTACTTC.